This T cell receptor (beta chain) was documented in a study of high-grade serous ovarian cancer treatment subgroups. Study details: Each sample yielded on average around 7,500 unique TCR beta rearrangements from 11,000 to 15,000 reads.

Details on this clone: Its antigen is currently unknown.

The tumor samples were collected prior to definitive surgery or chemotherapy. Study findings and constraints: Different patients shared almost no repertoire; same-patient tumors shared roughly 0.095 to 0.85. Spatial context was lost because tumors were sequenced in bulk. CDR1 and CDR2 were left unanalyzed; analyses focused on CDR3.

Trimming stripped 7 bases from V and 0 bases from J, with 7 bases between. The CDR3 contains 12 residues. The V gene's germline CDR1 is MDHEN and CDR2 SYDVKM. Assay: immunoSEQ multiplex PCR; the TCRdb copy retains only in-frame clones and omits some. The sample records 18,000 or so clones, roughly four fifths being singletons. V and J are TRBV28 and TRBJ2-7; D unresolved. The clonotype was recovered from a human donor with high-grade serous ovarian cancer. The material sequenced was tumor tissue. CDR3 nucleotide sequence: TGTGCCAGCACCCTTAGCTCCTACGAGCAGTACTTC. It yields the protein CASTLSSYEQYF.